The 27 T cell receptor beta chains below come from one sample, sequenced in a study of vaccination effects on CD4 cells after COVID-19. Their target antigens are unknown. The assay was immunoSEQ multiplex PCR, and TCRdb's table has in-frame clones only and misses some. Among under 40,000 clones listed, roughly 87% were seen once. Following 10 days of culture, CD4+ T cells were isolated. The sequenced sample was CD4+ T cells from PBMCs cultured without peptide, obtained before COVID-19 vaccination. The source of these receptors is a human donor who received a COVID-19 vaccine.

The V gene is TRBV7-2, the J gene TRBJ2-3, with D possibly being TRBD1 (6 bases). The germline V gene encodes CDR1 SGHTA and CDR2 FQGNSA. V was trimmed by 1 base and J by 5 bases, leaving 13 bases between them. The CDR3 loop spans 15 amino acids. This CDR3 is CASSLGGPPGDTQYF. Written as DNA, the CDR3 is TGTGCCAGCAGCTTAGGGGGGCCCCCAGGAGATACGCAGTATTTT.

V usage is TRBV10-3 and J usage is TRBJ2-7; 7 bases align to TRBD1. This CDR3 region has 14 residues. Germline V gene lookup returns CDR1 ENHRY and CDR2 SYGVKD. The V segment lost 6 bases and the J segment 2 bases; nucleotides outside the gene matches: 7. The CDR3, as DNA: TGTGCCATCAGCGGACAGGCGAGTCCCTACGAGCAGTACGTC. Translation gives CAISGQASPYEQYV.

This clone was picked up a small number of times. The chain employs TRBV6-5 and TRBJ1-3, with D unclear. This CDR3 has 15 amino acids. The germline CDR1 and CDR2 sequences are MNHEY and SVGAGI. Trimming took 6 bases from V and 0 from J, leaving 12 bases between them. CDR3 protein: CASRSAKTSGNTIYF. In DNA, the CDR3 is TGTGCCAGCAGGAGTGCCAAGACCTCTGGAAACACCATATATTTT.

The chain combines TRBV5-1 with TRBJ1-1; 7 bases match TRBD1. V lost 4 bases, J lost 6 bases, and 9 bases stayed unmatched. This CDR3 has 14 amino acids. Germline CDR1 and CDR2: SGHRS and YFSETQ. The CDR3 bases are TGCGCCAGCAGCCCGGGGACAGTAGAACCTGAAGCTTTCTTT. It is translated as CASSPGTVEPEAFF.

This clone was seen only once. This chain uses TRBV4-1 with TRBJ1-4; the D is unclear. In germline, CDR1 is MGHRA, CDR2 YSYEKL. CDR3 length equals 16 residues. The ends were cut back, 0 bases at V and 0 bases at J, with 8 bases in the middle. In DNA form, the CDR3 reads TGCGCCAGCAGCCAAGATATTGCAGCAACTAATGAAAAACTGTTTTTT. Its translation: CASSQDIAATNEKLFF.

The J gene is TRBJ1-2, the V gene TRBV19; 7 bases are shared with TRBD1. CDR3 length equals 17 residues. CDR1 is LNHDA and CDR2 is SQIVND in the germline V gene (reference sequence). With V trimmed by 6 bases and J by 2 bases, 15 bases remained unmatched. CDR3 protein: CASRRTPGTVTNYGYTF. DNA of the CDR3: TGTGCCAGTAGGAGGACCCCTGGGACAGTAACGAACTATGGCTACACCTTC.

This chain links TRBV5-1 with TRBJ1-2; D is possibly TRBD1 (5 bases). V dropped 0 bases and J dropped 13 bases, with 16 bases sitting between them. Germline V gene data show CDR1 as SGHRS and CDR2 as YFSETQ. The CDR3 consists of 13 residues. CDR3 in amino acids: CASSLEQAGVVTF. CDR3 DNA: TGCGCCAGCAGCTTGGAACAGGCAGGTGTGGTCACCTTC.

V is TRBV4-3 and J is TRBJ2-3, with TRBD2 matching over 10 bases. CDR1 and CDR2 (germline): LGHNA, YSLEER. V lost 4 bases to trimming and J lost 4 bases; unmatched junction nucleotides: 5. CDR3 length equals 15 residues. CDR3 DNA: TGCGCCAGCAGCCCCTTAGCGGGGGGAGCAGATACGCAGTATTTT. It specifies CASSPLAGGADTQYF.

V gene TRBV18 combines with J gene TRBJ1-3; D is ambiguous. In germline, CDR1 is KGHSH, CDR2 LQKENI. Trimming removed 3 bases at V and 2 bases at J, with 20 bases between. The CDR3 loop spans 18 amino acids. The CDR3 region has the DNA TGTGCCAGCTCACCGTCCATCCTTGGGGAGGGAACTGGAAACACCATATATTTT. It is translated as CASSPSILGEGTGNTIYF.

The chain joins TRBV27 to TRBJ1-2; maybe TRBD1 (5 bases). Germline V gene data show CDR1 as MNHEY and CDR2 as SMNVEV (reference sequence). The ends were cut back, 5 bases at V and 2 bases at J, with 9 bases in the middle. The CDR3 has 13 residues. This CDR3 is CASSPQGNYGYTF. CDR3 nucleotides: TGTGCCAGCAGTCCTCAGGGAAACTATGGCTACACCTTC.

Remarks on this clone: The junction shows a germline mismatch at one end, possibly a read error. The chain combines TRBV7-9 with TRBJ2-5; D remains unclear. CDR3 length equals 11 residues. Germline CDR1 and CDR2: SEHNR and FQNEAQ (reference sequence). CDR3 nucleotide sequence: TGTGCCAGCAGCCTCCGCCCCAAACTCCACTTC. Translation: CASSLRPKLHF. Using reference TRBV7-9 and TRBJ2-5 for the parts outside the CDR3, the full variable domain is DTGVSQNPRHKITKRGQNVTFRCDPISEHNRLYWYRQTLGQGPEFLTYFQNEAQLEKSRLLSDRFSAERPKGSFSTLEIQRTEQGDSAMYLCASSLRPKLHFGPGTRLLVL.

J is TRBJ1-1 and V is TRBV12-3 or TRBV12-4; D unclear. CDR3 size: 12 residues. Trimming cost V 10 bases and J 10 bases, with 19 bases left between them. The CDR3 loop is CATPSPMNRAFF. In DNA, the CDR3 is TGTGCCACCCCAAGTCCAATGAACCGAGCTTTCTTT.

The chain uses TRBV28 and TRBJ2-7; D could derive from TRBD1 or TRBD2 (5 bases each). The germline gives CDR1 MDHEN, CDR2 SYDVKM. The V and J ends lost 6 bases and 5 bases respectively, with 20 bases between them. The CDR3 covers 15 residues. CDR3 region: CASRSTGTAFNEQYV. The DNA for the CDR3 is TGTGCCAGCAGGTCGACCGGGACGGCCTTTAACGAGCAGTACGTC.

This chain joins TRBV19 and TRBJ2-5, with 9 bases identical to TRBD2. The V and J ends lost 4 bases and 1 base, in that order; junction bases with no gene match: 4. The CDR3 totals 15 residues. Germline V gives CDR1 LNHDA, CDR2 SQIVND (reference sequence). The CDR3: CASSKLAGSQETQYF. In DNA form, the CDR3 reads TGTGCCAGTAGTAAGCTAGCGGGAAGCCAAGAGACCCAGTACTTC.

The chain uses TRBV29-1 and TRBJ1-1, with TRBD1 identical over 12 bases. V shed 5 bases, J shed 2 bases, and the junction held 9 bases outside the gene matches. The length of the CDR3 is 16 residues. Germline lookup yields CDR1 SQVTM and CDR2 ANQGSEA. The CDR3 reads CSVPGGQGALNTEAFF. CDR3 DNA sequence: TGCAGCGTTCCCGGGGGACAGGGGGCTTTAAACACTGAAGCTTTCTTT.

This sequence joins TRBV6-5 and TRBJ2-7, with 8 bases aligning to TRBD1. Germline trimming cut 0 bases from V and 4 bases from J; bases unmatched to any gene: 5. The germline gives CDR1 MNHEY, CDR2 SVGAGI. The CDR3 runs to 15 residues. CDR3 in amino acids: CASSYSGTGLYEQYV. In DNA form, the CDR3 reads TGTGCCAGCAGTTACTCTGGGACAGGTCTTTACGAGCAGTACGTC.

This chain links TRBV19 with TRBJ1-2; no definite D call. The CDR3 contains 14 residues. The V end lost 9 bases, the J end lost 5 bases, and 19 bases lay between the germline ends. Germline loops: CDR1 LNHDA, CDR2 SQIVND (reference sequence). CDR3 sequence reads: CASTEGFGRYGYTF. The CDR3 coding sequence is TGTGCCAGCACCGAAGGGTTTGGAAGATATGGCTACACCTTC.

The genes are TRBV28 and TRBJ1-4; D is unclear. The CDR3 is 13 amino acids. Germline V gene data show CDR1 as MDHEN and CDR2 as SYDVKM. Trimming removed 7 bases at V and 7 bases at J, with 13 bases between. CDR3 region: CASMRQAPEKLFF. As DNA, the CDR3 is TGTGCCAGCATGAGGCAGGCCCCTGAAAAACTGTTTTTT.

The chain links TRBV24-1 to TRBJ1-4; no clear D. The V end was cut by 2 bases, the J end by 5 bases, with 11 bases between. Germline CDR1 reads KGHDR; CDR2 reads SFDVKD. CDR3 length: 15 amino acids. The CDR3 bases are TGTGCCACCAGTGATTCCCGTTCGTACAATGAAAAACTGTTTTTT. It codes for CATSDSRSYNEKLFF.

The chain is built from TRBV6-5 and TRBJ1-5, with D perhaps TRBD1 (6 bases). Germline V gene lookup returns CDR1 MNHEY and CDR2 SVGAGI. The CDR3 covers 15 residues. V lost 0 bases to trimming and J lost 7 bases, with 13 bases between them. This CDR3 is CASSYSSRGMQPQHF. The CDR3 DNA sequence: TGTGCCAGCAGTTACTCTTCCAGGGGTATGCAGCCCCAGCATTTT.

V usage is TRBV7-2 and J usage is TRBJ2-7; D is perhaps TRBD1 (6 bases). V dropped 6 bases and J dropped 5 bases, with 14 bases sitting between them. The CDR3 totals 13 residues. Germline loops: CDR1 SGHTA, CDR2 FQGNSA. This CDR3 is CASSPQSGDEQYV. CDR3 DNA sequence: TGTGCCAGCAGTCCGCAGTCAGGGGACGAGCAGTACGTC.

The V gene is TRBV14, the J gene TRBJ2-5, with 8 bases matching TRBD1. CDR1 SGHDN and CDR2 FVKESK come from the germline V gene. V lost 4 bases to trimming and J lost 5 bases; unmatched junction nucleotides: 9. This CDR3 has 15 amino acids. CDR3 nucleotides: TGTGCCAGCAGCCCCTGGACAGGGAGCGGGGAGACCCAGTACTTC. It encodes CASSPWTGSGETQYF.

The chain combines TRBV7-2 with TRBJ1-2; no reliable D call. The CDR3 runs to 15 residues. Germline CDR1 and CDR2: SGHTA and FQGNSA. V lost 5 bases and J lost 5, with 18 bases in between. DNA for the CDR3: TGTGCCAGCAGCCCTTACGTTAGTACCGGGTATGGCTACACCTTC. Amino acids: CASSPYVSTGYGYTF.

This clone was seen a few times. The chain joins TRBV5-4 to TRBJ1-2, with D unclear. The CDR3 consists of 13 residues. V lost 1 base to trimming and J lost 8 bases, with 12 bases between them. Germline V lookup: CDR1 SGHNT, CDR2 YYREEE (reference sequence). The CDR3: CASSLSGVEGYTF. For the CDR3, the DNA is TGTGCCAGCAGCTTGAGCGGGGTGGAGGGCTACACCTTC.

The rearrangement links TRBV6-2 or TRBV6-3 to TRBJ2-3, with D unresolved. The CDR3 runs 16 residues. The V gene lost 4 bases and the J gene lost 2 bases, with 16 bases spanning the gap. The V gene's germline CDR1 is MNHEY and CDR2 SVGEGT. CDR3 sequence: CASSWPGTPHTDTQYF. CDR3 in DNA: TGTGCCAGCAGTTGGCCAGGAACACCCCACACAGATACGCAGTATTTT.

The V call is TRBV5-1, the J call TRBJ1-1, with D possibly matching TRBD1 (6 bases). This CDR3 contains 15 residues. V was shortened by 7 bases and J by 7 bases, with 23 bases between the two germline ends. Germline CDR1 and CDR2: SGHRS and YFSETQ. CDR3 region: CASQLDLGHPIEAFF. DNA of the CDR3: TGCGCCAGCCAGCTTGATCTGGGACATCCTATTGAAGCTTTCTTT.

J is TRBJ1-3 and V is TRBV6-6; D is undetermined. CDR3 length equals 12 residues. The V gene lost 4 bases and the J gene lost 4 bases, with 5 bases spanning the gap. The germline V gene encodes CDR1 MNHNY and CDR2 SVGAGI (reference sequence). CDR3 in DNA: TGTGCCAGCAGTTCGAACGGAAACACCATATATTTT. Protein: CASSSNGNTIYF.